Below, one T cell receptor beta chain is given with its context. The data belong to a study of T cells expressing NK-cell markers. This CDR3 contains 15 residues. From germline, CDR1 is MDHEN and CDR2 SYDVKM. TCRdb re-called the 5' RACE reads and catalogs CDR3 proteins one per entry, DNA excluded. Its table records about 460,000 distinct CDR3 sequences. The chain uses TRBV28 and TRBJ1-6; there is no DNA to check the TCRdb D call of TRBD1. The material sequenced was blood T cells: a sorted CD56 or NKG2C T cell subset, CD4+ or CD8+ T cells, or bulk PBMC T cells (not recorded which). This TCR was sampled from a woman between 50 and 59 years old in good health. The CDR3: CASSPTGTANSPLHF.